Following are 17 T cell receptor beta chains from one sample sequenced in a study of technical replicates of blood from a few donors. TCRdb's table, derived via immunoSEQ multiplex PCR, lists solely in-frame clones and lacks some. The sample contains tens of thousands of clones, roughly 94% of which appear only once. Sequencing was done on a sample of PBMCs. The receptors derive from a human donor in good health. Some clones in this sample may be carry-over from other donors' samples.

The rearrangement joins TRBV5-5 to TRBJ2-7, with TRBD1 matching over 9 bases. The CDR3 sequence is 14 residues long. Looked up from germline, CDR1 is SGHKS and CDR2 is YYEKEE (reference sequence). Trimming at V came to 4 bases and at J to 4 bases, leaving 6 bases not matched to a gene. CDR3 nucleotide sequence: TGTGCCAGCAGCCCGGGACAGGGCCTATACGAGCAGTACTTC. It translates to CASSPGQGLYEQYF.

The CDR3 sequence is CASSYSRGSRDTQYF. CDR3 coding DNA: TGTGCCAGCAGTTACTCCAGGGGGAGTAGGGATACGCAGTATTTT. The V and J genes are TRBV6-6 and TRBJ2-3; 7 positions agree with TRBD1. The length of the CDR3 is 15 residues. Unmatched junction bases numbered 6, after V lost 0 bases and J lost 6 bases. Germline CDR1 is MNHNY and CDR2 is SVGAGI (reference sequence).

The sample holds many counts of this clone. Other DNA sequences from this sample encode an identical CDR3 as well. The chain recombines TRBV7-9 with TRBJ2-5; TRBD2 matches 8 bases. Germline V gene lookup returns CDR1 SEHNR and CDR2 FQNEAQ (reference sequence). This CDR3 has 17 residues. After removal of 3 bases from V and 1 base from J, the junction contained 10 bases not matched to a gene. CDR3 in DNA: TGTGCCAGCAGCTTGCCCGTGGGGCGGGGGGCCCAAGAGACCCAGTACTTC. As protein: CASSLPVGRGAQETQYF.

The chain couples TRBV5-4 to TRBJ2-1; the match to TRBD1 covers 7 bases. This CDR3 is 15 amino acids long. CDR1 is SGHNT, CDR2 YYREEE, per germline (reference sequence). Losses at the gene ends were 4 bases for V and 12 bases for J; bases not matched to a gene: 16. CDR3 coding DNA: TGTGCCAGCAGCCAGGACAGGAGCACTACGAGGACGCAGTTCTTC. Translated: CASSQDRSTTRTQFF. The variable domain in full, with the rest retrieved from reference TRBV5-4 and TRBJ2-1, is ETGVTQSPTHLIKTRGQQVTLRCSSQSGHNTVSWYQQALGQGPQFIFQYYREEENGRGNFPPRFSGLQFPNYSSELNVNALELDDSALYLCASSQDRSTTRTQFFGPGTRLTVL.

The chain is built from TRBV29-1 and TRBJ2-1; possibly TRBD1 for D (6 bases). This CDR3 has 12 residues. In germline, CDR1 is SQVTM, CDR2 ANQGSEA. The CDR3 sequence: CSYSGVGNEQFF. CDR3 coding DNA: TGCAGTTATTCAGGGGTAGGCAATGAGCAGTTCTTC.

The CDR3 DNA follows: TGCGCCAGCAGCCAATCCGTAGGGACTCCCAATCGGAACATTCAGTACTTC. This encodes CASSQSVGTPNRNIQYF. The genes are TRBV4-3 and TRBJ2-4; maybe TRBD2 (6 bases). Germline CDR1 and CDR2: LGHNA and YSLEER. The CDR3 contains 17 residues. V lost 2 bases and J lost 7, with 21 bases in between.

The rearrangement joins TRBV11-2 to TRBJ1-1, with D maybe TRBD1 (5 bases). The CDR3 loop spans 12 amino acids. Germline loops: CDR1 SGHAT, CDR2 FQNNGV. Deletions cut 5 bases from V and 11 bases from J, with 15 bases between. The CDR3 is CASSATGLRAFF. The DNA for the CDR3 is TGTGCCAGCAGCGCGACGGGACTAAGGGCTTTCTTT.

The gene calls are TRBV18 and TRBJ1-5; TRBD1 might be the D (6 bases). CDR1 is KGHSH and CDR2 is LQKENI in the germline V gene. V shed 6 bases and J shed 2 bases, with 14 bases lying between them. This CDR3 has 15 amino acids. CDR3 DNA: TGTGCCAGCTCGTCAGGGGATTTCGGCAATCAGCCCCAGCATTTT. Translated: CASSSGDFGNQPQHF.

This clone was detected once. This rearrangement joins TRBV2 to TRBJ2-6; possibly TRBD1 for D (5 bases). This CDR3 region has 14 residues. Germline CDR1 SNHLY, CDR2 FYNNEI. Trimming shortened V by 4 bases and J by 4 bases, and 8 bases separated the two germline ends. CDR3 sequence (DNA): TGTGCCAGCAGTGTAGGGGCCGGGGCCAACGTCCTGACTTTC. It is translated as CASSVGAGANVLTF.

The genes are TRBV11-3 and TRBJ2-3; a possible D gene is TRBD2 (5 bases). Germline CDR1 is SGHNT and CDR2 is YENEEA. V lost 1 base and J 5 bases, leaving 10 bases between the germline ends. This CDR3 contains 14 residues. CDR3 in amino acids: CASSLGGEGDTQYF. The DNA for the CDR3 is TGTGCCAGCAGCTTAGGCGGAGAGGGAGATACGCAGTATTTT.

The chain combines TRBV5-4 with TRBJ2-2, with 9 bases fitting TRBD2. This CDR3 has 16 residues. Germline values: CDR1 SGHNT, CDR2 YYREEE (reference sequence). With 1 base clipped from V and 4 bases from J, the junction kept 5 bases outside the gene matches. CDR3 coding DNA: TGTGCCAGCAGCTTGTCCAGCGGGGGGTCCACCGGGGAGCTGTTTTTT. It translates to CASSLSSGGSTGELFF.

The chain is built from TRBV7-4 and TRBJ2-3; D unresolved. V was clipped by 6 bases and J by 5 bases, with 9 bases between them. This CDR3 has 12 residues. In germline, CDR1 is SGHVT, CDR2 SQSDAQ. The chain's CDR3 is CASSPHRDTQYF. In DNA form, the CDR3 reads TGTGCCAGCAGTCCCCACAGAGATACGCAGTATTTT.

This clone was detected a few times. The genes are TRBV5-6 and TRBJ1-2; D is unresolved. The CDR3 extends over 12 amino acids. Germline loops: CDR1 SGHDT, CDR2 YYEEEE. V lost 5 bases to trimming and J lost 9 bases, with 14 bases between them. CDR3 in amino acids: CASRAPPGSYTF. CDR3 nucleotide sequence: TGTGCCAGCAGGGCCCCTCCGGGGAGCTACACCTTC.

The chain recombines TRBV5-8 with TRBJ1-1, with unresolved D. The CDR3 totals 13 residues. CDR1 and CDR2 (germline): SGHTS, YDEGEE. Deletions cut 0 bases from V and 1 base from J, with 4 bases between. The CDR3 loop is CASSLARNTEAFF. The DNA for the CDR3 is TGTGCCAGCAGCTTGGCGAGGAACACTGAAGCTTTCTTT.

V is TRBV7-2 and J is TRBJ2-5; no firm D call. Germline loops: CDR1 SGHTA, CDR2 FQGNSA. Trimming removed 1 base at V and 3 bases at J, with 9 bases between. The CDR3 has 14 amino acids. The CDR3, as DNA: TGTGCCAGCAGCTTAGTTTCTAGTGAAGAGACCCAGTACTTC. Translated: CASSLVSSEETQYF. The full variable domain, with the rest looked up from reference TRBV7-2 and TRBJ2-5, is GAGVSQSPSNKVTEKGKDVELRCDPISGHTALYWYRQSLGQGLEFLIYFQGNSAPDKSGLPSDRFSAERTGGSVSTLTIQRTQQEDSAVYLCASSLVSSEETQYFGPGTRLLVL.

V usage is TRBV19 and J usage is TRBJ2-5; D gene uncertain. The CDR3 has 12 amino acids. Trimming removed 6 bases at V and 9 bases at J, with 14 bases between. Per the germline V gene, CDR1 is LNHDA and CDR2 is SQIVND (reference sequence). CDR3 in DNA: TGTGCCAGTAGCCAGACGCCACGGGCCCAGTACTTC. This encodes CASSQTPRAQYF. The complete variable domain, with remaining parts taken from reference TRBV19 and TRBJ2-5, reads DGGITQSPKYLFRKEGQNVTLSCEQNLNHDAMYWYRQDPGQGLRLIYYSQIVNDFQKGDIAEGYSVSREKKESFPLTVTSAQKNPTAFYLCASSQTPRAQYFGPGTRLLVL.

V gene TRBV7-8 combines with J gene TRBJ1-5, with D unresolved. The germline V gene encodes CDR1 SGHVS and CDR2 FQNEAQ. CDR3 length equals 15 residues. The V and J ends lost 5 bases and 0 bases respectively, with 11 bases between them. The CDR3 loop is CASSPSPYSNQPQHF. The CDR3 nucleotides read TGTGCCAGCAGCCCTTCCCCGTATAGCAATCAGCCCCAGCATTTT. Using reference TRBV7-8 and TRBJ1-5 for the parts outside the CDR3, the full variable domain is GAGVSQSPRYKVAKRGQDVALRCDPISGHVSLFWYQQALGQGPEFLTYFQNEAQLDKSGLPSDRFFAERPEGSVSTLKIQRTQQEDSAVYLCASSPSPYSNQPQHFGDGTRLSIL.